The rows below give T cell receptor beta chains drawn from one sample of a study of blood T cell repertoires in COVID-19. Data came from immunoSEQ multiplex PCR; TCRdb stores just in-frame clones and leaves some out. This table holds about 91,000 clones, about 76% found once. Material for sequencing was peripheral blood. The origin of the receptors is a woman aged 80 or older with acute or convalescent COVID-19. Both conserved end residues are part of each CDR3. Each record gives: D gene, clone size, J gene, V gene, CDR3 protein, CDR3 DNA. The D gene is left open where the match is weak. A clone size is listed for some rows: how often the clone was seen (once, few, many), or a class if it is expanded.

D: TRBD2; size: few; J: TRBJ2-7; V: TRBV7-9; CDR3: CASSEVGTRVYEQYF; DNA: TGTGCCAGCAGCGAGGTTGGGACTAGGGTCTACGAGCAGTACTTC
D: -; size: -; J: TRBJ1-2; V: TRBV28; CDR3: CASRLGGGDYGYTF; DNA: TGTGCCAGCCGCTTGGGGGGAGGAGACTATGGCTACACCTTC
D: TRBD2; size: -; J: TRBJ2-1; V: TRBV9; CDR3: CASSARTSGRGYNEQFF; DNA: TGTGCCAGCAGCGCTAGGACTAGCGGGAGGGGTTACAATGAGCAGTTCTTC
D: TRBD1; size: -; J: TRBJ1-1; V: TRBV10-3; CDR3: CAIRADSDRGQRGEAFF; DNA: TGTGCCATTCGCGCCGACTCCGACAGGGGGCAAAGGGGGGAAGCTTTCTTT
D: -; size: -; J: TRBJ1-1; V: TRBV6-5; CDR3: CASSYRGFTEAFF; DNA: TGTGCCAGCAGTTACAGGGGTTTCACTGAAGCTTTCTTT
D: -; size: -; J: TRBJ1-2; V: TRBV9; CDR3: CASSTGQRANYGYTF; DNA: TGTGCCAGCAGCACAGGACAGAGAGCTAACTATGGCTACACCTTC
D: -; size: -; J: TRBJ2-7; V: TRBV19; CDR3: CASSIALGVSPTYEQYF; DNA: TGTGCCAGTAGTATAGCGTTGGGCGTAAGTCCCACCTACGAGCAGTACTTC
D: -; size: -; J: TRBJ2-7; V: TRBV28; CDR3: CASSIYEVTYEQYF; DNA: TGTGCCAGCAGTATATATGAGGTAACCTACGAGCAGTACTTC
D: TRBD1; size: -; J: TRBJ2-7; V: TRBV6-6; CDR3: CASSRGQEGAYEQYF; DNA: TGTGCCAGCAGTCGAGGACAGGAAGGGGCCTACGAGCAGTACTTC
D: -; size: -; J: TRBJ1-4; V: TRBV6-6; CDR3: CASSQPPGTNEKLFF; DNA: TGTGCCAGCAGTCAACCCCCAGGGACTAATGAAAAACTGTTTTTT
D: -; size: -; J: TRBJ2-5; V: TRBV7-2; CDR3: CASSSSAQETQYF; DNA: TGTGCCAGCAGCTCCAGTGCCCAAGAGACCCAGTACTTC
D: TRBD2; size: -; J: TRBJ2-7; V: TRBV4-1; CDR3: CASSLTAGLAGSSYEQYF; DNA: TGCGCCAGCAGCCTAACCGCGGGACTAGCGGGTTCCTCCTACGAGCAGTACTTC
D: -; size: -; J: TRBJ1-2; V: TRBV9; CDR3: CASSVGTGYGYTF; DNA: TGTGCCAGCAGCGTTGGTACGGGCTATGGCTACACCTTC
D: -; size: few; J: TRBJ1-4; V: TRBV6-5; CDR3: CASTTTGEWEKLFF; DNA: TGTGCCAGCACGACAACAGGAGAATGGGAAAAACTGTTTTTT
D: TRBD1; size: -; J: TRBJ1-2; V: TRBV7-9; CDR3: CASSSLARGVGYGYTF; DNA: TGTGCCAGCAGCTCACTCGCCAGGGGGGTAGGCTATGGCTACACCTTC